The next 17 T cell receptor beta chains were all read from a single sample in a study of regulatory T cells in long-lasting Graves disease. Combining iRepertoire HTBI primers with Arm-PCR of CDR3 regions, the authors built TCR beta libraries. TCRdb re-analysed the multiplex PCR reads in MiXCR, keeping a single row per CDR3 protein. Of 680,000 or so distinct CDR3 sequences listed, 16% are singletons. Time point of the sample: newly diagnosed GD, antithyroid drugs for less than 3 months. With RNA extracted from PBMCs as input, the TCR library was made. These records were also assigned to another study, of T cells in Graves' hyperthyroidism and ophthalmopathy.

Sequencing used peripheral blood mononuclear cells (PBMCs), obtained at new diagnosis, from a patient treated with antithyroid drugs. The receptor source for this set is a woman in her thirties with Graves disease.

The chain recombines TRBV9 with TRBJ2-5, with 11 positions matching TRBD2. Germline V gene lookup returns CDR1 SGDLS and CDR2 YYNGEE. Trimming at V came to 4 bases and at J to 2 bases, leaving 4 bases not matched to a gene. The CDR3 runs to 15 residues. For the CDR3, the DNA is TGTGCCAGCAGCTGGGGACTAGCGGATCAAGAGACCCAGTACTTC. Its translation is CASSWGLADQETQYF.

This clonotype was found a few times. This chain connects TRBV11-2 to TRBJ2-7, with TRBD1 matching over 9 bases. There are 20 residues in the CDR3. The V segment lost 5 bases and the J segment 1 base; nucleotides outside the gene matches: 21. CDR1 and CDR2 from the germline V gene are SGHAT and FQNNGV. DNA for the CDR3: TGTGCCAGCAGCCTCGCCCCACCCCTATCCGGGACAGGGATTTCCTACGAGCAGTACTTC. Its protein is CASSLAPPLSGTGISYEQYF.

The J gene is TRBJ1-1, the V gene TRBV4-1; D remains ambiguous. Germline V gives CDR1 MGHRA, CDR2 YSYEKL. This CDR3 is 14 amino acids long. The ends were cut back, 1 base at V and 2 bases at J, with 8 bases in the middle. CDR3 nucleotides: TGCGCCAGCAGCCAAGGGTCGGTAAACACTGAAGCTTTCTTT. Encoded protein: CASSQGSVNTEAFF.

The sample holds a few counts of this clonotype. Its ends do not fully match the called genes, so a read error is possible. The CDR3 DNA reads TGTGCCGGCAGTTTATTCCCAGGGGCTAACACTGAAGCTTTCTTT. As protein: CAGSLFPGANTEAFF. The V gene is TRBV27, the J gene TRBJ1-1; weak D call: TRBD1 (6 bases). The CDR3 runs to 15 residues. Per germline, CDR1 MNHEY and CDR2 SMNVEV (reference sequence).

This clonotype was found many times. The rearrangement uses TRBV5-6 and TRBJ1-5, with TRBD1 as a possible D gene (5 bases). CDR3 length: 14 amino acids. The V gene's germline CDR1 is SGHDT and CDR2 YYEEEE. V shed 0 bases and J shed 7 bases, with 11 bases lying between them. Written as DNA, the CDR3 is TGTGCCAGCAGCTTGGCAGGGATCGGGCAGCCCCAGCATTTT. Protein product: CASSLAGIGQPQHF. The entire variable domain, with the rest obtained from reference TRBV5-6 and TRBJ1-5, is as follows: DAGVTQSPTHLIKTRGQQVTLRCSPKSGHDTVSWYQQALGQGPQFIFQYYEEEERQRGNFPDRFSGHQFPNYSSELNVNALLLGDSALYLCASSLAGIGQPQHFGDGTRLSIL.

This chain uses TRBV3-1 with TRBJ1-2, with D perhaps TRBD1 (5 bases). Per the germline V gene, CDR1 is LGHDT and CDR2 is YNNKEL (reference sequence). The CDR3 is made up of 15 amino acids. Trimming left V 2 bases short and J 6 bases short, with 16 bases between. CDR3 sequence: CASSQTPGGGDGYTF. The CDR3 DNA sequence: TGTGCCAGCAGCCAAACCCCGGGGGGAGGCGATGGCTACACCTTC.

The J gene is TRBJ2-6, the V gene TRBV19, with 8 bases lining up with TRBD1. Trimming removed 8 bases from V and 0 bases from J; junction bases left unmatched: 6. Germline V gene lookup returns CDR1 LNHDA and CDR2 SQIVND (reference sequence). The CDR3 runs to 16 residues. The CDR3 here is CASAGTGPSGANVLTF. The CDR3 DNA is TGTGCCAGTGCCGGGACAGGACCCTCTGGGGCCAACGTCCTGACTTTC.

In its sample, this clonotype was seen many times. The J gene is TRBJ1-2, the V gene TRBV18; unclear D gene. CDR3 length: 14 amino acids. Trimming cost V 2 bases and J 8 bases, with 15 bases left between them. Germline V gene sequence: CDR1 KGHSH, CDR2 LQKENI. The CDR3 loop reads CASSPGDTARGYTF. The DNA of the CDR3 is TGTGCCAGCTCACCAGGGGATACCGCCAGGGGCTACACCTTC.

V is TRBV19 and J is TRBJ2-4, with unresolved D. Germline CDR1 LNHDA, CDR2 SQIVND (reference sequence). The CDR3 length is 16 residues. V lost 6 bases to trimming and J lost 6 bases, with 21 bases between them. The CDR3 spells CASRSLPGLKGNIQYF. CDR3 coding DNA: TGTGCCAGTAGGAGTCTGCCGGGTCTTAAGGGAAACATTCAGTACTTC.

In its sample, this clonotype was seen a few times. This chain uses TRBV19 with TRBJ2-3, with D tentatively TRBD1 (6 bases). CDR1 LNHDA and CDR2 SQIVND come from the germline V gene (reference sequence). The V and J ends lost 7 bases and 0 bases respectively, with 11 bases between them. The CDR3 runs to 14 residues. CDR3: CASKRTASTDTQYF. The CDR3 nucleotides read TGTGCCAGTAAACGGACAGCGAGCACAGATACGCAGTATTTT.

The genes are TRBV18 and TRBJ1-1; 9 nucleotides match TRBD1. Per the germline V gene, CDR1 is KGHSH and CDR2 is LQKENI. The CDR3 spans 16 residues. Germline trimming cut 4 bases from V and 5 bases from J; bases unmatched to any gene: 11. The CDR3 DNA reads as TGTGCCAGCTCACTATCAGCACAGGGGGCGATTACTGAAGCTTTCTTT. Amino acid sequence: CASSLSAQGAITEAFF.

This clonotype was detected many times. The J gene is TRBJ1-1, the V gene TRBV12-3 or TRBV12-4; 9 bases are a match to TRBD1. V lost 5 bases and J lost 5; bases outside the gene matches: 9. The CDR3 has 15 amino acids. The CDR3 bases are TGTGCCAGCAGTAAGAACAGGGGGCGCCTAACTGAAGCTTTCTTT. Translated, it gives CASSKNRGRLTEAFF.

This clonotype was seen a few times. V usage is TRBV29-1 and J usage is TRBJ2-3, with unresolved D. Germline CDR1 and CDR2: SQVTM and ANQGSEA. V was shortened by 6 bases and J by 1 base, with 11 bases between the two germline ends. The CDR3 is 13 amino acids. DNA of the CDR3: TGCAGCGTCCAAGTATTAGGCACAGATACGCAGTATTTT. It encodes CSVQVLGTDTQYF.

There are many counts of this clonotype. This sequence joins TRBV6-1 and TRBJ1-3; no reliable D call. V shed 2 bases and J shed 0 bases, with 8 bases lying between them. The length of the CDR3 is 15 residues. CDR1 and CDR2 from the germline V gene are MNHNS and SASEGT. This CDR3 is CASSETPLSGNTIYF. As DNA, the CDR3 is TGTGCCAGCAGTGAAACACCGCTCTCTGGAAACACCATATATTTT.

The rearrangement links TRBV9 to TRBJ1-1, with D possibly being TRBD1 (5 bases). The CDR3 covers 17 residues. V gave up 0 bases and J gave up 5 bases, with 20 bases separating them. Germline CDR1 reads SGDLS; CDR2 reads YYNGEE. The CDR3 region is CASSVARQGSSSTEAFF. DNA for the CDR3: TGTGCCAGCAGCGTAGCTAGGCAGGGTTCGTCGAGTACTGAAGCTTTCTTT.

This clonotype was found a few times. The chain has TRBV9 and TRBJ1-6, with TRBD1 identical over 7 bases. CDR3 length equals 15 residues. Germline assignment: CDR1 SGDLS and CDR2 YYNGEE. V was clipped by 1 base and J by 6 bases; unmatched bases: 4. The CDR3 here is CASSVTTGPNSPLHF. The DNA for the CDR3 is TGTGCCAGCAGCGTAACGACAGGGCCTAATTCACCCCTCCACTTT.

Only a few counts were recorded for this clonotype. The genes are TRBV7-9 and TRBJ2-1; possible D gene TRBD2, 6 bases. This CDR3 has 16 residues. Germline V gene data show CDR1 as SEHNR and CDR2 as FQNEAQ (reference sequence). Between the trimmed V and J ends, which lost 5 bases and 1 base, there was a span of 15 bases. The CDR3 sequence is CASSRPPGVSYNEQFF. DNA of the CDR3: TGTGCCAGCAGCCGACCGCCGGGAGTATCCTACAATGAGCAGTTCTTC.